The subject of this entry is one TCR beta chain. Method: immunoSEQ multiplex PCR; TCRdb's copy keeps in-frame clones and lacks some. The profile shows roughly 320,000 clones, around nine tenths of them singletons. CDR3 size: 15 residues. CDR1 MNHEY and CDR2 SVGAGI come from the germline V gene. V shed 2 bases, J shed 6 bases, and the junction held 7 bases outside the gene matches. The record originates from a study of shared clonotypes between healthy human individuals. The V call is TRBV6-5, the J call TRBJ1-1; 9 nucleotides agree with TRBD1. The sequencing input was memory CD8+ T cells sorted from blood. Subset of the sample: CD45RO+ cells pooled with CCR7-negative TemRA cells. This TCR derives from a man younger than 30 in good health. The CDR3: CASSYNRGLGSEAFF. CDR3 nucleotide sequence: TGTGCCAGCAGTTACAACAGGGGGCTTGGTTCTGAAGCTTTCTTT.